Following are 15 T cell receptor beta chains from one sample sequenced in a study of beta chain features in type 1 diabetes. Expressed TCRB transcripts were sequenced because the isolated RNA had all been reverse transcribed beforehand. Clones were read by immunoSEQ multiplex PCR, and TCRdb kept only the in-frame ones, dropping some. This sample has hundreds of thousands of clones; roughly 11% occur once, and the top ten carry more than 0.045%. Input material: naive CD4+ T cells from blood. Receptors originate from a young woman in good health.

This clone was seen a few times. The chain employs TRBV5-1 and TRBJ2-3, with 9 bases matching TRBD1. Germline trimming cut 0 bases from V and 3 bases from J; bases unmatched to any gene: 5. This CDR3 region has 16 residues. Germline V gene data show CDR1 as SGHRS and CDR2 as YFSETQ. This CDR3 is CASSLDRGHGTDTQYF. The CDR3 DNA is TGCGCCAGCAGCTTGGACAGGGGGCATGGAACAGATACGCAGTATTTT.

The chain links TRBV30 to TRBJ2-7; D may match TRBD1 or TRBD2 (6 bases each). V shed 5 bases and J shed 2 bases, with 13 bases lying between them. Germline values: CDR1 GTSNPN, CDR2 SVGIG (reference sequence). This CDR3 is 13 amino acids long. The CDR3 DNA sequence: TGTGCCTGGGGGCGGGACATGACCTACGAGCAGTACTTC. Translated: CAWGRDMTYEQYF.

This clone has more than one count but fewer than ten. This chain joins TRBV28 and TRBJ1-2; D is unresolved. Germline values: CDR1 MDHEN, CDR2 SYDVKM. The germline V and J ends were trimmed by 4 bases and 4 bases, with 10 bases remaining between them. The CDR3 is 13 residues long. The CDR3 reads CASSSRTRYGYTF. For the CDR3, the DNA is TGTGCCAGCAGTTCCCGGACCCGCTATGGCTACACCTTC.

This clone came up a few times. The genes are TRBV9 and TRBJ2-1, with 7 bases fitting TRBD2. The CDR3 consists of 14 residues. The germline V gene has CDR1 SGDLS and CDR2 YYNGEE. After removal of 6 bases from V and 3 bases from J, the junction contained 6 bases not matched to a gene. CDR3 nucleotide sequence: TGTGCCAGCACGCGCGGGAGCCTCTACAATGAGCAGTTCTTC. It translates to CASTRGSLYNEQFF. Drawing the rest from reference TRBV9 and TRBJ2-1, the complete variable domain is DSGVTQTPKHLITATGQRVTLRCSPRSGDLSVYWYQQSLDQGLQFLIQYYNGEERAKGNILERFSAQQFPDLHSELNLSSLELGDSALYFCASTRGSLYNEQFFGPGTRLTVL.

This chain connects TRBV7-9 to TRBJ1-4; the D gene is possibly TRBD1 (6 bases). V dropped 1 base and J dropped 5 bases, with 11 bases sitting between them. The CDR3 runs to 15 residues. CDR1 and CDR2 from the germline V gene are SEHNR and FQNEAQ (reference sequence). CDR3 loop: CASSLGRGLNEKLFF. The CDR3, as DNA: TGTGCCAGCAGCTTAGGCAGGGGCCTGAATGAAAAACTGTTTTTT.

The chain employs TRBV7-9 and TRBJ1-2, with D uncertain. Germline V CDR1 and CDR2: SEHNR, FQNEAQ (reference sequence). CDR3 size: 12 residues. Trimming took off 5 bases at V and 8 bases at J, with 12 bases between the two ends. The DNA for the CDR3 is TGTGCCAGCAGCCCACAGCGGCACGGCTACACCTTC. This codes for CASSPQRHGYTF.

As to this clone: This CDR3 is also generated by other DNA sequences in the sample. The V call is TRBV7-9, the J call TRBJ1-1, with 7 bases that match TRBD1. Trimming removed 3 bases from V and 4 bases from J; junction bases left unmatched: 2. CDR3 length: 13 amino acids. CDR1 SEHNR and CDR2 FQNEAQ come from the germline V gene (reference sequence). The CDR3 protein is CASSFDRATEAFF. In nucleotides, the CDR3 is TGTGCCAGCAGCTTCGACAGGGCCACTGAAGCTTTCTTT. The full variable domain, completed using reference TRBV7-9 and TRBJ1-1, is DTGVSQNPRHKITKRGQNVTFRCDPISEHNRLYWYRQTLGQGPEFLTYFQNEAQLEKSRLLSDRFSAERPKGSFSTLEIQRTEQGDSAMYLCASSFDRATEAFFGQGTRLTVV.

This chain uses TRBV9 with TRBJ1-1; 9 positions agree with TRBD1. The CDR3 extends over 19 amino acids. Unmatched junction bases numbered 12, after V lost 0 bases and J lost 0 bases. Germline CDR1 and CDR2: SGDLS and YYNGEE. The CDR3, as DNA: TGTGCCAGCAGCGTAGGGATTAGGACAGGGGACTACGTGAACACTGAAGCTTTCTTT. Its protein is CASSVGIRTGDYVNTEAFF.

There are a few counts of this clone. V is TRBV6-5 and J is TRBJ2-7, with TRBD1 as a possible D gene (6 bases). Germline loops: CDR1 MNHEY, CDR2 SVGAGI. The CDR3 consists of 14 residues. The V and J ends lost 6 bases and 1 base respectively, with 13 bases between them. This chain's CDR3 is CASSPQDRSYEQYF. The CDR3 coding sequence is TGTGCCAGCAGCCCACAAGACAGGTCCTACGAGCAGTACTTC.

The chain has TRBV5-4 and TRBJ2-3; D may be TRBD1 (5 bases). The CDR3 totals 14 residues. Germline loops: CDR1 SGHNT, CDR2 YYREEE (reference sequence). V shed 4 bases and J shed 0 bases, with 9 bases lying between them. DNA of the CDR3: TGTGCCAGCAGCAAGGACACAAGCACAGATACGCAGTATTTT. This sequence encodes CASSKDTSTDTQYF.

On this clone: Sequence at one end of the junction differs from germline and may be a read error. This sequence joins TRBV30 and TRBJ2-1; 13 nucleotides match TRBD2. CDR1 is GTSNPN, CDR2 SVGIG, per germline (reference sequence). The CDR3 has 17 amino acids. CDR3 region: CAGSVFRTSGRGSEQFF. Written as DNA, the CDR3 is TGTGCCGGGAGTGTTTTTAGAACTAGCGGGAGGGGGAGTGAGCAGTTCTTC.

This chain uses TRBV7-9 with TRBJ2-1, with 8 bases that match TRBD2. Germline V gives CDR1 SEHNR, CDR2 FQNEAQ (reference sequence). This CDR3 comprises 19 residues. The junction had 23 bases not matched to a gene; V was cut back by 5 bases and J by 8 bases. The CDR3 DNA reads TGTGCCAGCAGCCGCCGCGGTAGGCGGGCTAGCGGGTATAGTTATGAGCAGTTCTTC. Its translation is CASSRRGRRASGYSYEQFF.

V gene TRBV5-6 combines with J gene TRBJ2-1; either TRBD1 or TRBD2 may supply D (5 bases each). The CDR3 is 15 amino acids. The V end lost 2 bases, the J end lost 9 bases, and 18 bases lay between the germline ends. From germline, CDR1 is SGHDT and CDR2 YYEEEE. CDR3 coding DNA: TGTGCCAGCAGCTTAAGGGACCGAGCTTTGAGTGAGCAGTTCTTC. Residues: CASSLRDRALSEQFF.

In its sample, this clone was seen a few times. The chain is built from TRBV13 and TRBJ1-1; the match to TRBD1 covers 7 bases. CDR3 length equals 13 residues. Germline V CDR1 and CDR2: PRHDT, FYEKMQ (reference sequence). V was pared by 8 bases and J by 0 bases, with 3 bases of the junction left unmatched. CDR3 DNA: TGTGCCAGCCACAGGGGAATGAACACTGAAGCTTTCTTT. As protein: CASHRGMNTEAFF.

V and J are TRBV6-6 and TRBJ2-7; either TRBD1 or TRBD2 may supply D (5 bases each). Germline CDR1 is MNHNY and CDR2 is SVGAGI (reference sequence). V dropped 6 bases and J dropped 4 bases, with 13 bases sitting between them. The CDR3 runs to 13 residues. The CDR3 region is CASRPGPQYEQYV. The CDR3 nucleotides are TGTGCCAGCAGGCCGGGACCGCAGTACGAGCAGTACGTC.